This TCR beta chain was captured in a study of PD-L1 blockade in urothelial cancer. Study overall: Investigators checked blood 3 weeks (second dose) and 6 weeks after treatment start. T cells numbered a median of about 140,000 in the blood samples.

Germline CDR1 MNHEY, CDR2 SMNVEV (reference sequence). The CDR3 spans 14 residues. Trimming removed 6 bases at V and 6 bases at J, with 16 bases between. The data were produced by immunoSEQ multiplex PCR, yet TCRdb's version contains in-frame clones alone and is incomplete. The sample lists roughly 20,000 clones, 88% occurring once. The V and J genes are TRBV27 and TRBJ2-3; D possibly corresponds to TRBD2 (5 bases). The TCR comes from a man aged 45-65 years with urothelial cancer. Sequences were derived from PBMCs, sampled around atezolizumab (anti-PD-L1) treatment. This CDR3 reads CASRNTKRRDTQYF. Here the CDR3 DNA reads TGTGCCAGCAGGAACACGAAACGGAGGGATACGCAGTATTTT.